Shown below are 27 T cell receptor beta chains from a single sample sequenced in a study of CD8 T cells in Susac syndrome. Reverse transcription used roughly 0.5 to 1 ug RNA and random hexamers. TCRdb called the immunoSEQ multiplex PCR reads again in MiXCR, with one record for every CDR3 protein. The sample records about 120,000 distinct CDR3 sequences, less than 95% being singletons. The specimen sequenced was CD8+ T cells from PBMCs. All receptors derive from a human donor in good health.

This sequence joins TRBV28 and TRBJ2-5, with 8 bases aligning to TRBD1. Germline V gives CDR1 MDHEN, CDR2 SYDVKM. This CDR3 is 15 amino acids long. Germline trimming cut 5 bases from V and 7 bases from J; bases unmatched to any gene: 12. The CDR3 reads CASSLQGARVGTQYF. DNA of the CDR3: TGTGCCAGCAGTCTCCAGGGGGCGAGGGTAGGGACCCAGTACTTC.

The V and J genes are TRBV7-9 and TRBJ2-1; 7 bases are shared with TRBD1. The CDR3 has 15 amino acids. V lost 4 bases and J lost 13; bases outside the gene matches: 16. Germline V CDR1 and CDR2: SEHNR, FQNEAQ (reference sequence). The CDR3 region has the DNA TGTGCCAGCAGCTCCCCGGGACAGACGGCCCCCTCTCAGTTCTTC. As protein: CASSSPGQTAPSQFF.

This chain connects TRBV4-3 to TRBJ1-1; no firm D call. This CDR3 spans 14 amino acids. V gave up 0 bases and J gave up 1 base, with 6 bases separating them. Germline-derived CDR1 and CDR2 are LGHNA and YSLEER. CDR3 in amino acids: CASSQDTGNTEAFF. The DNA for the CDR3 is TGCGCCAGCAGCCAAGATACGGGGAACACTGAAGCTTTCTTT.

The J gene is TRBJ2-1, the V gene TRBV6-5, with D unresolved. CDR3 length equals 10 residues. With 8 bases removed from V and 3 bases from J, the gap between germline ends came to 2 bases. Germline CDR1 reads MNHEY; CDR2 reads SVGAGI. CDR3 in DNA: TGTGCCAGCGGCTACAATGAGCAGTTCTTC. The encoded protein is CASGYNEQFF.

The genes are TRBV5-1 and TRBJ2-1, with 7 nucleotides matching TRBD2. Germline CDR1 reads SGHRS; CDR2 reads YFSETQ. The CDR3 contains 16 residues. The J segment lost 7 bases and the V segment lost 0 bases, leaving 10 bases of the junction unmatched. In DNA, the CDR3 is TGCGCCAGCAGCTTGGGAGAAGCTAGCGGAGAGAATGAGCAGTTCTTC. It is translated as CASSLGEASGENEQFF.

The rearrangement uses TRBV20-1 and TRBJ2-1; 8 bases are a match to TRBD2. In germline, CDR1 is DFQATT, CDR2 SNEGSKA (reference sequence). The J segment lost 8 bases and the V segment lost 3 bases, leaving 15 bases of the junction unmatched. CDR3 size: 16 residues. CDR3 sequence: CSARRPSAGGWDEQFF. CDR3 in DNA: TGCAGTGCTAGGCGACCCTCGGCGGGAGGATGGGATGAGCAGTTCTTC.

This sequence joins TRBV7-3 and TRBJ2-1, with TRBD1 as a possible D gene (5 bases). The CDR3 length is 14 residues. The germline gives CDR1 SGHTA, CDR2 FQGTGA. V lost 4 bases, J lost 7 bases, and 14 bases lay in between. The CDR3 spells CASSYLGAGNEQFF. In DNA form, the CDR3 reads TGTGCCAGCAGCTACCTCGGAGCAGGGAATGAGCAGTTCTTC. Looking up the rest from reference TRBV7-3 and TRBJ2-1 gives the full variable domain: GAGVSQTPSNKVTEKGKYVELRCDPISGHTALYWYRQSLGQGPEFLIYFQGTGAADDSGLPNDRFFAVRPEGSVSTLKIQRTERGDSAVYLCASSYLGAGNEQFFGPGTRLTVL.

The chain uses TRBV5-6 and TRBJ1-1; tentatively, D is TRBD1 (5 bases). The germline gives CDR1 SGHDT, CDR2 YYEEEE. Trimming removed 2 bases at V and 10 bases at J, with 9 bases between. The CDR3 has 11 amino acids. The CDR3, as DNA: TGTGCCAGCAGCTTTGGGGGAAGAGCTTTCTTT. Its translation is CASSFGGRAFF.

This rearrangement joins TRBV19 to TRBJ2-2, with D hard to call. The CDR3 runs to 14 residues. Germline loops: CDR1 LNHDA, CDR2 SQIVND (reference sequence). The ends were cut back, 7 bases at V and 5 bases at J, with 14 bases in the middle. The CDR3 protein is CASTPERRTGELFF. The DNA of the CDR3 is TGTGCCAGTACCCCTGAGAGGCGGACCGGGGAGCTGTTTTTT. Filled out from reference TRBV19 and TRBJ2-2, the complete variable domain reads DGGITQSPKYLFRKEGQNVTLSCEQNLNHDAMYWYRQDPGQGLRLIYYSQIVNDFQKGDIAEGYSVSREKKESFPLTVTSAQKNPTAFYLCASTPERRTGELFFGEGSRLTVL.

The gene calls are TRBV29-1 and TRBJ2-7; the D is unclear. CDR3 length: 11 residues. V was trimmed by 3 bases and J by 1 base, leaving 4 bases between them. Per the germline V gene, CDR1 is SQVTM and CDR2 is ANQGSEA. For the CDR3, the DNA is TGCAGCGTTGATCTTTCCTACGAGCAGTACTTC. It yields the protein CSVDLSYEQYF.

The gene calls are TRBV7-2 and TRBJ2-7; D unclear. Trimming left V 6 bases short and J 5 bases short, with 11 bases between. CDR1 is SGHTA, CDR2 FQGNSA, per germline. The CDR3 is 12 amino acids. CDR3 nucleotides: TGTGCCAGCAGTCGAGAGGTAAACGAGCAGTACTTC. This translates into CASSREVNEQYF.

V and J are TRBV20-1 and TRBJ2-2; 7 positions match TRBD2. Germline values: CDR1 DFQATT, CDR2 SNEGSKA (reference sequence). V shed 0 bases, J shed 4 bases, and the junction held 5 bases outside the gene matches. The length of the CDR3 is 15 residues. The CDR3: CSARDASGGTGELFF. The CDR3 DNA reads as TGCAGTGCTAGAGACGCTAGCGGCGGCACCGGGGAGCTGTTTTTT.

This clonotype has only one observation. The chain carries TRBV7-9 and TRBJ2-6, with 8 bases that match TRBD1. Losses at the gene ends were 4 bases for V and 0 bases for J; bases not matched to a gene: 11. This CDR3 has 19 amino acids. Germline V gene data show CDR1 as SEHNR and CDR2 as FQNEAQ (reference sequence). The CDR3 DNA reads TGTGCCAGCAGCTACCCGATAGGGGACAGGACCTCTGGGGCCAACGTCCTGACTTTC. This translates into CASSYPIGDRTSGANVLTF.

Here the CDR3 DNA reads TGTGCCAGCAGTTACTCCTACAGGGGACTTAGGGAGACCCAGTACTTC. Translation gives CASSYSYRGLRETQYF. This chain connects TRBV6-2 or TRBV6-3 to TRBJ2-5; tentative D call: TRBD1 (7 bases). Trimming took 0 bases from V and 5 from J, leaving 16 bases between them. The CDR3 runs 16 residues. CDR1 is MNHEY, CDR2 SVGEGT, per germline.

The V call is TRBV19, the J call TRBJ2-2, with TRBD1 matching 8 bases. With V trimmed by 5 bases and J by 4 bases, 6 bases remained unmatched. The germline gives CDR1 LNHDA, CDR2 SQIVND (reference sequence). The CDR3 loop spans 15 amino acids. The CDR3 here is CASSVDRVGTGELFF. Written as DNA, the CDR3 is TGTGCCAGTAGTGTGGACAGGGTTGGCACCGGGGAGCTGTTTTTT.

The chain is built from TRBV6-5 and TRBJ1-1; D unresolved. V lost 5 bases to trimming and J lost 6 bases, with 13 bases between them. The CDR3 has 13 amino acids. Per germline, CDR1 MNHEY and CDR2 SVGAGI. The CDR3 spells CASSPKPGPEAFF. As DNA, the CDR3 is TGTGCCAGCAGTCCAAAACCGGGCCCTGAAGCTTTCTTT.

V is TRBV5-1 and J is TRBJ2-3; D might be TRBD1 (6 bases). Trimming took 0 bases from V and 0 from J, leaving 11 bases between them. The CDR3 is 16 amino acids. Germline CDR1 and CDR2: SGHRS and YFSETQ. CDR3 protein: CASSLGTATSTDTQYF. CDR3 in DNA: TGCGCCAGCAGCTTGGGGACAGCTACTAGCACAGATACGCAGTATTTT. Together with reference TRBV5-1 and TRBJ2-3, the CDR3 gives the full variable domain: KAGVTQTPRYLIKTRGQQVTLSCSPISGHRSVSWYQQTPGQGLQFLFEYFSETQRNKGNFPGRFSGRQFSNSRSEMNVSTLELGDSALYLCASSLGTATSTDTQYFGPGTRLTVL.

J is TRBJ2-7 and V is TRBV28; the D call may be TRBD1 or TRBD2 (5 bases each). V shed 6 bases and J shed 2 bases, with 14 bases lying between them. The CDR3 is 14 residues long. Per the germline V gene, CDR1 is MDHEN and CDR2 is SYDVKM. The CDR3 DNA reads TGTGCCAGCAGGACTACGGGACGGACCTACGAGCAGTACTTC. Its translation: CASRTTGRTYEQYF.

The gene calls are TRBV5-1 and TRBJ1-2; 7 bases align to TRBD1. Germline CDR1 reads SGHRS; CDR2 reads YFSETQ. V dropped 7 bases and J dropped 8; count of bases not matched to a gene: 17. The CDR3 consists of 15 residues. The CDR3 DNA is TGCGCCAGCCGACAAGCCCCTACAGGGGTAGAGGGCTACACCTTC. Protein: CASRQAPTGVEGYTF.

The chain recombines TRBV4-3 with TRBJ2-2; TRBD2 agrees at 9 bases. Per germline, CDR1 LGHNA and CDR2 YSLEER. The CDR3 spans 15 residues. V dropped 1 base and J dropped 9; count of bases not matched to a gene: 6. The CDR3 loop is CASSQVGSGSRELFF. In nucleotides, the CDR3 is TGCGCCAGCAGCCAAGTTGGTAGCGGGAGTAGGGAGCTGTTTTTT.

This clonotype was detected only once. The genes are TRBV20-1 and TRBJ1-1, with D possibly being TRBD1 (5 bases). The germline gives CDR1 DFQATT, CDR2 SNEGSKA (reference sequence). The V end was cut by 3 bases, the J end by 0 bases, with 14 bases between. The CDR3 has 15 residues. CDR3 amino acids: CSASPTGRMNTEAFF. The DNA for the CDR3 is TGCAGTGCTAGTCCTACGGGACGGATGAACACTGAAGCTTTCTTT.

The V and J genes are TRBV7-9 and TRBJ2-5; D remains ambiguous. V dropped 5 bases and J dropped 5 bases, with 12 bases sitting between them. Germline V gene lookup returns CDR1 SEHNR and CDR2 FQNEAQ (reference sequence). The CDR3 has 13 amino acids. For the CDR3, the DNA is TGTGCCAGCAGCCTGTCGACCGGGGAGACCCAGTACTTC. Translation gives CASSLSTGETQYF.

The chain is built from TRBV12-3 or TRBV12-4 and TRBJ1-1; weak D call: TRBD1 (5 bases). The CDR3 runs 12 residues. V was cut by 4 bases and J by 5 bases, with 8 bases left in between. For the CDR3, the DNA is TGTGCCAGCAGTTACGGGGGTACTGAAGCTTTCTTT. Translated: CASSYGGTEAFF.

This clonotype was picked up one time. The chain links TRBV19 to TRBJ2-5; tentative D call: TRBD1 (6 bases). CDR3 length: 13 amino acids. CDR1 LNHDA and CDR2 SQIVND come from the germline V gene (reference sequence). Trimming removed 5 bases at V and 5 bases at J, with 12 bases between. The CDR3 DNA follows: TGTGCCAGTAGTGTCGGGACAACCGAGACCCAGTACTTC. This encodes CASSVGTTETQYF.

The chain combines TRBV19 with TRBJ2-7, with TRBD1 identical over 9 bases. Germline-derived CDR1 and CDR2 are LNHDA and SQIVND (reference sequence). This CDR3 comprises 15 residues. Trimming took 7 bases from V and 2 from J; bases not matched to a gene: 9. The CDR3, as DNA: TGTGCCAGTACTTCTGGGGACAGGGAGCCCTACGAGCAGTACTTC. This translates into CASTSGDREPYEQYF.

This rearrangement joins TRBV20-1 to TRBJ1-4; tentative D call: TRBD1 (5 bases). V was trimmed by 5 bases and J by 5 bases, leaving 15 bases between them. The CDR3 runs to 14 residues. Germline V lookup: CDR1 DFQATT, CDR2 SNEGSKA (reference sequence). CDR3 in amino acids: CSARLGLGNEKLFF. DNA for the CDR3: TGCAGTGCTCGACTGGGGCTGGGGAATGAAAAACTGTTTTTT.

The chain has TRBV27 and TRBJ2-1; 7 bases fit TRBD2. The J segment lost 4 bases and the V segment lost 3 bases, leaving 6 bases of the junction unmatched. Germline assignment: CDR1 MNHEY and CDR2 SMNVEV (reference sequence). This CDR3 spans 15 amino acids. The CDR3 DNA reads TGTGCCAGCAGTTTTAGGCGGGAGACTTACAATGAGCAGTTCTTC. This sequence encodes CASSFRRETYNEQFF.